One sample yielded the 31 T cell receptor beta chains listed below, sequenced in a study of cytomegalovirus exposure and HLA in healthy donors. In the PCR, 60 Vbeta and 13 Jbeta primers were used. The assay was immunoSEQ multiplex PCR, and TCRdb's table has in-frame clones only and misses some. Of 210,000 or so clones in the sample, roughly 73% were seen once. Source material: PBMCs. These receptors were taken from a boy younger than 18 in good health and CMV-seronegative.

The V call is TRBV27, the J call TRBJ1-1, with 8 nucleotides matching TRBD1. V shed 7 bases, J shed 3 bases, and the junction held 7 bases outside the gene matches. This CDR3 comprises 14 residues. CDR1 and CDR2 (germline): MNHEY, SMNVEV (reference sequence). CDR3 sequence: CASTNRGKDTEAFF. The DNA for the CDR3 is TGTGCCAGCACGAACAGGGGGAAGGACACTGAAGCTTTCTTT.

The chain has TRBV7-9 and TRBJ1-5; 8 nucleotides agree with TRBD1. V trimming: 2 bases; J trimming: 5 bases; junction bases outside the gene matches: 5. This CDR3 region has 15 residues. Germline loops: CDR1 SEHNR, CDR2 FQNEAQ (reference sequence). The chain's CDR3 is CASSLIGQGHQPQHF. CDR3 nucleotides: TGTGCCAGCAGCTTAATAGGACAGGGCCATCAGCCCCAGCATTTT.

The chain uses TRBV27 and TRBJ1-2; 8 bases are shared with TRBD1. This CDR3 is built from 15 residues. Germline V gene lookup returns CDR1 MNHEY and CDR2 SMNVEV (reference sequence). V gave up 0 bases and J gave up 4 bases; unmatched junction bases: 4. The CDR3 sequence is CASSLSAGGVYGYTF. Here the CDR3 DNA reads TGTGCCAGCAGTTTATCAGCAGGGGGCGTCTATGGCTACACCTTC.

In this sample, this clone turned up a few times. The chain is built from TRBV19 and TRBJ1-2; TRBD1 might be the D (6 bases). The V end lost 3 bases, the J end lost 7 bases, and 18 bases lay between the germline ends. CDR3 length: 15 amino acids. Germline V gives CDR1 LNHDA, CDR2 SQIVND (reference sequence). CDR3 residues: CASSMGGAPRIGYTF. The CDR3 bases are TGTGCCAGTAGTATGGGGGGGGCGCCTCGGATTGGCTACACCTTC. The full variable domain, its missing parts supplied by reference TRBV19 and TRBJ1-2, is DGGITQSPKYLFRKEGQNVTLSCEQNLNHDAMYWYRQDPGQGLRLIYYSQIVNDFQKGDIAEGYSVSREKKESFPLTVTSAQKNPTAFYLCASSMGGAPRIGYTFGSGTRLTVV.

The chain recombines TRBV5-4 with TRBJ2-3; weak D call: TRBD1 (6 bases). The V end lost 0 bases, the J end lost 4 bases, and 9 bases lay between the germline ends. The germline V gene encodes CDR1 SGHNT and CDR2 YYREEE (reference sequence). The CDR3 is 14 amino acids. The DNA for the CDR3 is TGTGCCAGCAGCTTGGCCAAGGGGGCAGATACGCAGTATTTT. This gives the protein CASSLAKGADTQYF.

This chain joins TRBV18 and TRBJ1-1, with 7 bases that match TRBD1. The germline gives CDR1 KGHSH, CDR2 LQKENI. With V trimmed by 6 bases and J by 3 bases, 16 bases remained unmatched. This CDR3 contains 17 residues. The CDR3: CASSFTARQGADTEAFF. CDR3 DNA sequence: TGTGCCAGCTCCTTCACTGCTAGACAGGGAGCGGACACTGAAGCTTTCTTT.

This sequence joins TRBV7-9 and TRBJ1-2, with a tentative D call TRBD1 (5 bases). CDR1 and CDR2 (germline): SEHNR, FQNEAQ (reference sequence). CDR3 length: 13 amino acids. Trimming removed 3 bases at V and 6 bases at J, with 11 bases between. The DNA for the CDR3 is TGTGCCAGCAGCTTGTGGGGCGACGATGGCTACACCTTC. It is translated as CASSLWGDDGYTF.

This clone was detected a few times. The gene calls are TRBV6-5 and TRBJ2-7, with 9 bases matching TRBD1. Germline V gene data show CDR1 as MNHEY and CDR2 as SVGAGI. With V trimmed by 0 bases and J by 4 bases, 4 bases remained unmatched. The CDR3 contains 15 residues. CDR3 nucleotide sequence: TGTGCCAGCAGTTACTCACGGGACAGGGTATACGAGCAGTACTTC. Its protein product is CASSYSRDRVYEQYF.

The gene calls are TRBV6-5 and TRBJ2-7, with 9 nucleotides matching TRBD1. This CDR3 is built from 15 residues. The J segment lost 2 bases and the V segment lost 5 bases, leaving 7 bases of the junction unmatched. The germline V gene has CDR1 MNHEY and CDR2 SVGAGI. CDR3 nucleotides: TGTGCCAGCAGTGGTAACAGGGGGCGGCCCTACGAGCAGTACTTC. Its translation: CASSGNRGRPYEQYF.

The chain recombines TRBV30 with TRBJ2-5; D unclear. From germline, CDR1 is GTSNPN and CDR2 SVGIG (reference sequence). The CDR3 is made up of 13 amino acids. The V and J ends lost 5 bases and 2 bases respectively, with 12 bases between them. CDR3 nucleotide sequence: TGTGCCTGGTTGTCACTGTCGCAAGAGACCCAGTACTTC. Its protein is CAWLSLSQETQYF.

The chain couples TRBV6-1 to TRBJ1-1, with 8 bases identical to TRBD1. Germline trimming cut 7 bases from V and 2 bases from J; bases unmatched to any gene: 9. The CDR3 is 15 amino acids. From germline, CDR1 is MNHNS and CDR2 SASEGT. The CDR3 loop is CASNPPGQVNTEAFF. The CDR3 nucleotides are TGTGCCAGCAACCCTCCGGGACAGGTAAACACTGAAGCTTTCTTT.

The V call is TRBV5-4, the J call TRBJ2-3; D uncertain. The V gene's germline CDR1 is SGHNT and CDR2 YYREEE (reference sequence). The CDR3 runs to 15 residues. Between the trimmed V and J ends, which lost 0 bases and 6 bases, there was a span of 14 bases. Here the CDR3 DNA reads TGTGCCAGCAGCTTGGGCCTAGTAGGCGTGGATACGCAGTATTTT. The encoded protein is CASSLGLVGVDTQYF.

CDR3 amino acids: CAWGNGGLFSGNTIYF. In nucleotides, the CDR3 is TGTGCCTGGGGAAACGGCGGATTATTCTCTGGAAACACCATATATTTT. The gene calls are TRBV30 and TRBJ1-3; D unclear. CDR3 length: 16 amino acids. Trimming cost V 5 bases and J 0 bases, with 17 bases left between them. Germline lookup yields CDR1 GTSNPN and CDR2 SVGIG (reference sequence).

The CDR3 spells CASSERLAGEQFF. The CDR3 DNA reads as TGTGCCAGCAGTGAAAGACTAGCGGGAGAGCAGTTCTTC. V gene TRBV6-1 combines with J gene TRBJ2-1, with TRBD2 matching over 11 bases. CDR3 length: 13 residues. CDR1 is MNHNS, CDR2 SASEGT, per germline. The V gene end was trimmed by 2 bases and the J gene end by 10 bases; junction bases not matched to a gene: 1.

The V call is TRBV29-1, the J call TRBJ1-3, with 12 bases matching TRBD1. Germline CDR1 and CDR2: SQVTM and ANQGSEA. The CDR3 runs 15 residues. V gave up 4 bases and J gave up 2 bases; unmatched junction bases: 3. The CDR3 DNA reads TGCAGCGTTGTAGGGGACAGGGGGCCTGGAAACACCATATATTTT. Its translation: CSVVGDRGPGNTIYF.

The CDR3 sequence: CASSQDPKRYGQPQHF. DNA of the CDR3: TGCGCCAGCAGCCAAGACCCGAAGAGGTACGGTCAGCCCCAGCATTTT. The chain recombines TRBV4-1 with TRBJ1-5; D is ambiguous. The CDR3 has 16 amino acids. Germline V lookup: CDR1 MGHRA, CDR2 YSYEKL. V was pared by 0 bases and J by 6 bases, with 15 bases between.

The chain couples TRBV5-4 to TRBJ1-3; no clear D. V was shortened by 4 bases and J by 4 bases, with 9 bases between the two germline ends. Germline-derived CDR1 and CDR2 are SGHNT and YYREEE (reference sequence). The CDR3 is 13 amino acids. CDR3 sequence: CASSNARGNTIYF. In nucleotides, the CDR3 is TGTGCCAGCAGCAATGCTCGGGGAAACACCATATATTTT.

This chain links TRBV29-1 with TRBJ2-5; TRBD1 aligns across 7 bases. With V trimmed by 5 bases and J by 2 bases, 5 bases remained unmatched. Per the germline V gene, CDR1 is SQVTM and CDR2 is ANQGSEA. The CDR3 loop spans 13 amino acids. DNA for the CDR3: TGCAGCGTTTCGGGACAGCCGCAAGAGACCCAGTACTTC. It is translated as CSVSGQPQETQYF. The full variable domain, its missing parts supplied by reference TRBV29-1 and TRBJ2-5, is SAVISQKPSRDICQRGTSLTIQCQVDSQVTMMFWYRQQPGQSLTLIATANQGSEATYESGFVIDKFPISRPNLTFSTLTVSNMSPEDSSIYLCSVSGQPQETQYFGPGTRLLVL.

The chain links TRBV28 to TRBJ2-1; 12 positions agree with TRBD2. Trimming at V came to 6 bases and at J to 6 bases, leaving 6 bases not matched to a gene. CDR3 length: 15 residues. In germline, CDR1 is MDHEN, CDR2 SYDVKM. The CDR3: CASSRLAGVSNEQFF. CDR3 in DNA: TGTGCCAGCAGCCGACTAGCGGGAGTTAGCAATGAGCAGTTCTTC.

This clone has just a few counts. The gene calls are TRBV6-6 and TRBJ1-1; 9 positions agree with TRBD1. This CDR3 region has 14 residues. CDR1 is MNHNY, CDR2 SVGAGI, per germline (reference sequence). After removal of 5 bases from V and 5 bases from J, the junction contained 6 bases not matched to a gene. The CDR3: CASSLGQGKTEAFF. CDR3 bases: TGTGCCAGCAGTCTCGGACAGGGGAAGACTGAAGCTTTCTTT.

The chain couples TRBV11-3 to TRBJ2-2; a possible D gene is TRBD2 (6 bases). Trimming shortened V by 6 bases and J by 8 bases, and 16 bases separated the two germline ends. This CDR3 has 14 amino acids. Per the germline V gene, CDR1 is SGHNT and CDR2 is YENEEA. Here the CDR3 DNA reads TGTGCCAGCAGTCCGCCCCCCGGGACTGGGGAGCTGTTTTTT. This translates into CASSPPPGTGELFF.

The chain couples TRBV25-1 to TRBJ1-1; D ambiguous. V was pared by 6 bases and J by 2 bases, with 10 bases between. The CDR3 covers 13 residues. CDR1 is MGHDK and CDR2 is SYGVNS in the germline V gene. This CDR3 is CASSNPGNTEAFF. Written as DNA, the CDR3 is TGTGCCAGCAGCAATCCGGGTAACACTGAAGCTTTCTTT.

The chain couples TRBV27 to TRBJ2-2, with D possibly matching TRBD2 (6 bases). Deletions cut 6 bases from V and 2 bases from J, with 13 bases between. In germline, CDR1 is MNHEY, CDR2 SMNVEV (reference sequence). This CDR3 spans 15 amino acids. The chain's CDR3 is CASRTRFINTGELFF. In DNA form, the CDR3 reads TGTGCCAGCAGGACTAGATTTATCAACACCGGGGAGCTGTTTTTT.

The rearrangement uses TRBV6-5 and TRBJ2-2; TRBD1 matches at 7 bases. Per the germline V gene, CDR1 is MNHEY and CDR2 is SVGAGI. Unmatched junction bases numbered 10, after V lost 2 bases and J lost 7 bases. The CDR3 is made up of 16 amino acids. This chain's CDR3 is CASSYDRQGLDGELFF. The DNA of the CDR3 is TGTGCCAGCAGTTACGACAGACAGGGTCTCGACGGGGAGCTGTTTTTT.

This rearrangement joins TRBV30 to TRBJ1-2, with D possibly TRBD1 on 6 matching bases. The germline CDR1 and CDR2 sequences are GTSNPN and SVGIG (reference sequence). The CDR3 extends over 14 amino acids. With 0 bases removed from V and 7 bases from J, the gap between germline ends came to 15 bases. CDR3 loop: CAWSVLGGSGGYTF. CDR3 nucleotide sequence: TGTGCCTGGAGTGTATTAGGGGGTAGTGGTGGCTACACCTTC.

The rearrangement joins TRBV27 to TRBJ1-5, with a weak D call TRBD1 (5 bases). Between the trimmed V and J ends, which lost 3 bases and 4 bases, there was a span of 10 bases. Germline V gene sequence: CDR1 MNHEY, CDR2 SMNVEV (reference sequence). There are 14 residues in the CDR3. This chain's CDR3 is CASSLRQYNQPQHF. The CDR3 region has the DNA TGTGCCAGCAGTTTGAGACAGTATAATCAGCCCCAGCATTTT.

The CDR3 sequence is CAWRTRDRPIEQYF. CDR3 sequence (DNA): TGTGCCTGGAGGACCCGGGACAGACCCATCGAGCAGTACTTC. The chain employs TRBV30 and TRBJ2-7; 7 nucleotides line up with TRBD1. V lost 3 bases, J lost 6 bases, and 11 bases stayed unmatched. The germline V gene has CDR1 GTSNPN and CDR2 SVGIG (reference sequence). The CDR3 sequence is 14 residues long.

This clone appeared a single time. The chain is built from TRBV7-6 and TRBJ2-1; D perhaps matches TRBD2 (5 bases). Trimming shortened V by 2 bases and J by 1 base, and 9 bases separated the two germline ends. Germline loops: CDR1 SGHVS, CDR2 FNYEAQ. This CDR3 comprises 15 residues. This CDR3 reads CASSLRRGSYNEQFF. The CDR3 nucleotides are TGTGCCAGCAGCTTAAGGAGAGGGTCCTACAATGAGCAGTTCTTC.

The chain carries TRBV27 and TRBJ1-6; D is ambiguous. V lost 6 bases and J 10 bases, leaving 10 bases between the germline ends. The CDR3 runs 12 residues. Germline values: CDR1 MNHEY, CDR2 SMNVEV (reference sequence). Written as DNA, the CDR3 is TGTGCCAGCAGCTTTCGGCGGTCACCCCTCCACTTT. Translation gives CASSFRRSPLHF.

The chain employs TRBV6-1 and TRBJ2-1, with D tentatively TRBD2 (5 bases). V lost 7 bases and J lost 0, with 13 bases in between. The CDR3 extends over 15 amino acids. Germline values: CDR1 MNHNS, CDR2 SASEGT. CDR3 sequence: CASIRAGSSYNEQFF. In nucleotides, the CDR3 is TGTGCCAGCATCCGGGCGGGTAGCTCCTACAATGAGCAGTTCTTC.

This sequence joins TRBV6-6 and TRBJ2-7; possibly TRBD2 for D (7 bases). Germline CDR1 and CDR2: MNHNY and SVGAGI (reference sequence). The V end lost 3 bases, the J end lost 7 bases, and 16 bases lay between the germline ends. CDR3 length: 14 residues. Here the CDR3 DNA reads TGTGCCAGCAGTTATAGGGGGGGCCTGGAGGAGCAGTACTTC. Translation gives CASSYRGGLEEQYF.